This TCR beta chain was obtained from a study of blood T cell repertoires in COVID-19 (dated by TCRdb to the early 2020s). Context from the whole study: Collaborator samples came from the United States, Italy and Spain and covered acute and convalescent phases of COVID-19. Samples came from the ongoing ImmuneRACE study (first 160 participants) plus 1,254 subjects from 6 global collaborators. The repertoires were released in a freely available public database meant as a resource for research on the immune response to SARS-CoV-2. The sample metadata nearly always contained a de-identified subject ID, COVID-19 status, age in years and sex. The prospective study material was composed of cDNA or gDNA derived from T cells, B-cell-depleted T cells, or PBMCs. HLA class I and class II types, where available, came from metadata supplied by the sample provider rather than from assay-based typing. The dataset comprised deeply sampled blood TCRbeta repertoires from subjects exposed to, actively infected with, or recovered from COVID-19.

The immunoSEQ Assay, a bias-controlled multiplex PCR, was used to amplify TCRbeta CDR3 regions from genomic DNA. In the authors' own workflow: Nucleated cell counts per sample were estimated from amplification of reference gene primers within the assay. To quantify the absolute abundance of each unique TCRbeta CDR3 rearrangement, sequence reads were collapsed and filtered. For each sample, productive Simpson clonality was calculated by taking the square root of Simpson's diversity index across productive rearrangements. TCRdb holds this immuneACCESS table with in-frame rearrangements only. Some clones are missing; in checked studies, unresolved V genes explain under half, and the rest has no known cause. That table gives V, J and clone size, and the DNA gave D and trimming. Here the sample has fewer than 350,000 clones; around 90% occur a single time. The ten most abundant clones make up 0.8% to 1% of the sample.

The CDR3 contains 15 residues, cysteine and phenylalanine counted. Solely the CDR3 DNA is kept, with 45 bases framed from the first base. The CDR1 and CDR2 encoded by the germline V gene (reference sequence) are LNHDA and SQIVND. V is shortened by 1 base, J by 0 bases, and the region joining them spans 7 bases. Enrolling through a virtual design, the prospective study's participants ranged in age from roughly 18 to 95 years and lived across some 23 United States geographic areas. Cohort assignment in the prospective study relied on participant-reported clinical history from a screening survey and a study questionnaire. ImmuneRACE Cohort 3 recovered participants were defined by two consecutive negative NP/OP PCR tests, healthcare professional clearance, or symptom resolution. Mobile phlebotomists in the prospective study collected whole blood, serum and a nasopharyngeal or oropharyngeal swab from every participant. Over a roughly two-month period, participants in the prospective study had the option of providing additional blood draws and questionnaires. Before DNA extraction, blood samples from the prospective study were shipped at room temperature or frozen.

The paper's findings and limits, for the study overall: The amount of clinical and demographic metadata varied by source and participant and was provided uncurated.

Concerning this clone itself: It lacks a known antigen. No base quality information exists; no much larger clone differs at one position.

Here the chain combines TRBV19 and TRBJ1-5; the D segment cannot be called with confidence. The TCR sequence derives from a woman younger than 45 who had recovered from COVID-19. The sequenced sample consisted of PBMCs or T cells enriched from blood (not recorded which). The DNA sequence is as follows: TGTGCCAGTAGTATAGGACTGAATAGCAATCAGCCCCAGCATTTT. It translates as CASSIGLNSNQPQHF. Here the CDR3 is joined to the reference TRBV19 and TRBJ1-5 genes, and the full variable domain is: DGGITQSPKYLFRKEGQNVTLSCEQNLNHDAMYWYRQDPGQGLRLIYYSQIVNDFQKGDIAEGYSVSREKKESFPLTVTSAQKNPTAFYLCASSIGLNSNQPQHFGDGTRLSIL.